This T cell receptor beta chain appears in the sequencing data of a study of T cells expressing NK-cell markers (dated by TCRdb to 2020 to 2022). Turning to the overall study: TCR beta-chain repertoires were profiled in sorted CD3+CD56+NKG2C+, CD3+CD56+NKG2C- and CD3+CD56-NKG2C+ T-cell subsets from roughly eight donors. Among the eight sequenced donors, only one was HCMV-seronegative, while the other seven were HCMV-seropositive. The libraries were sequenced on Illumina HiSeq 2000/2500, MiSeq or NextSeq, producing 2 x 150 bp reads. The study sequenced eight donors, all healthy volunteers chosen at random: three men and five women. The paper's findings and limits, for the study overall: Those dominant clonotypes were again the most abundant among CD3+CD56-NKG2C+ cells in a few donors, at 28.3-60.1%. For about 6 donors, the dominant CD3+CD56+NKG2C+ clonotypes were among the top 10 CD8+ clonotypes and accounted for roughly 1.0-8% of CD8+ T cells. It remained unclear whether the expanded NKG2C-expressing T cell clones were specific for HCMV antigens.

Counted from cysteine to phenylalanine, this CDR3 has 14 amino acids. A DNA sequence was not provided. Taken from the germline V gene (reference sequence), the CDR1 and CDR2 loops are GTSNPN and SVGIG. HCMV-specific IgG was detected in serum with a commercial ELISA kit to determine HCMV serostatus. Peripheral blood mononuclear cells were isolated from blood by Ficoll density gradient centrifugation. Instrument on record: Illumina HiSeq 2000. 5'RACE template switching, by which a universal primer site and unique molecular identifiers were added, was used to make TCR beta cDNA libraries. Synthesis of cDNA was primed from the TCR beta constant segment and was followed by two consecutive PCR amplification steps. In the original analysis: MIGEC handled demultiplexing of the reads and grouping by UMI, while MiTCR was used to assemble and quantify clonotypes. To exclude erroneous sequences, any TCR cDNA sequence not supported by at least two reads was discarded. The tcR package was used for downstream repertoire analysis, and clonotypes were matched across fractions by CDR3 nucleotide sequence plus V segment. Antigen specificity was annotated against VDJdb with VDJmatch, allowing one amino acid substitution in CDR3. TCRdb reprocessed the public reads and reports one entry per CDR3 protein sequence, without DNA. For this entry, the V and J calls and clone size follow TCRdb and not the study's own pipeline. The sample's own table lists about 460,000 distinct CDR3 sequences. Jointly, the top ten make up over 1.1% of the sample.

On this clonotype: Its antigen has not been determined.

Here the chain combines TRBV30 and TRBJ2-3; TCRdb's D call, TRBD1, is unchecked because there is no DNA. This TCR was recovered from a woman aged 50 to 60 in good health. Donor details come from another sample of the same person, matched by shared clones. The sample comprised blood T cells: a sorted CD56 or NKG2C T cell subset, CD4+ or CD8+ T cells, or bulk PBMC T cells (not recorded which). The CDR3 region: CAWQNRGRAVTQYF.